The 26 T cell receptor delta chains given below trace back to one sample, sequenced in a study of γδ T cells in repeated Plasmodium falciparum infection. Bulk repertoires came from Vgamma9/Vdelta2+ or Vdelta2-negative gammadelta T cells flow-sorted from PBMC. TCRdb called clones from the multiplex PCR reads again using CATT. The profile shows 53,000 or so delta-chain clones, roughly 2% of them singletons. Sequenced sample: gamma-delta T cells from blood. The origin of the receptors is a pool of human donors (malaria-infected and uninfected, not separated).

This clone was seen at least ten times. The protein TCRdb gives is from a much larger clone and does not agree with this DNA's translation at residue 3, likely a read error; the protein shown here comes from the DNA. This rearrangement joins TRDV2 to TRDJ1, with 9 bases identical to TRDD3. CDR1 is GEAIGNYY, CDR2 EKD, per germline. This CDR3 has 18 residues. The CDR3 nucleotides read TGTGCCCGTGACACCGGTTCCTTACTGGGGGAGCACCCCGATAAACTCATCTTT. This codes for CARDTGSLLGEHPDKLIF.

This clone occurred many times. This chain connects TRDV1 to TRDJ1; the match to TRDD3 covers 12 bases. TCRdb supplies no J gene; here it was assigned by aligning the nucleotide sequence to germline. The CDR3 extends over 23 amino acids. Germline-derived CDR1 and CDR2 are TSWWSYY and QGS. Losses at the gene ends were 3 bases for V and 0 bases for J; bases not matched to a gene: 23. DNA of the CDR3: TGTGCTCTTGGGGACCCCAGGCCTTCCCTGTACTGGGGGATACCCCGGTACACCGATAAACTCATCTTT. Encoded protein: CALGDPRPSLYWGIPRYTDKLIF.

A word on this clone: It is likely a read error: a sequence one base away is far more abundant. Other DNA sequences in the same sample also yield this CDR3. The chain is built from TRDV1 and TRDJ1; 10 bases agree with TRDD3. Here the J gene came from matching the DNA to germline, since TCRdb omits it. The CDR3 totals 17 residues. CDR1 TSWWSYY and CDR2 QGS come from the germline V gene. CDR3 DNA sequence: TGCGCTCTTGGGGAAGAGTACTGGGGGATTTCCACCGATAAACTCATCTTT. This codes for CALGEEYWGISTDKLIF.

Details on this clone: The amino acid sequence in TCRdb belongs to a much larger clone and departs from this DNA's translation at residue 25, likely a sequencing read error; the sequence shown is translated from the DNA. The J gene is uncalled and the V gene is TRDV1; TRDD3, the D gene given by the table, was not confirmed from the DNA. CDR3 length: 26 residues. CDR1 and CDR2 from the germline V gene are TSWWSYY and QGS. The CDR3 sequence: CALGELARPSYVIPPHWGICPDKLTF. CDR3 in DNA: TGTGCTCTTGGGGAACTAGCACGGCCTTCCTACGTGATCCCACCTCACTGGGGGATATGTCCCGATAAACTCACCTTT.

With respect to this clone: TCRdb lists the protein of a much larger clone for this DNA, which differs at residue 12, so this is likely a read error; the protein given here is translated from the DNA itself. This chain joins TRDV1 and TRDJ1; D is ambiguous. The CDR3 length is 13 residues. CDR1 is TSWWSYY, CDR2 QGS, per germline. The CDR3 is CALTLSDTDKLTF. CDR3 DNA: TGTGCTCTTACTCTTTCCGACACCGATAAACTCACCTTT.

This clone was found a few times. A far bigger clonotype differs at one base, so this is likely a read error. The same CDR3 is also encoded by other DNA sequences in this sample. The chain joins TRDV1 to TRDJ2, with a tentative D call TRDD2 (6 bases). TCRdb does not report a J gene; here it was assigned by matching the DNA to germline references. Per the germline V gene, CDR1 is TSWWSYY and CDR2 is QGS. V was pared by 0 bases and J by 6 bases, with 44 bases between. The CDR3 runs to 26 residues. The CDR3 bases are TGTGCTCTTGGGGAACTAATATCACGCTGGAATAGAGTGTACCTCCTACCCCCGCTTCGGGCAGCACAACTCTTCTTT. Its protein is CALGELISRWNRVYLLPPLRAAQLFF.

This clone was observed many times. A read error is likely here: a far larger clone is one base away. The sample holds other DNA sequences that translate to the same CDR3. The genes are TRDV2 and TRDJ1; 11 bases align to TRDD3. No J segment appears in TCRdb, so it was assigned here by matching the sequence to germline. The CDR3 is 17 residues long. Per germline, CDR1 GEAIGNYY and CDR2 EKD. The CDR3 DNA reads TGTGCCTGCGACACCGGTGATGGGGGATACGCTGGGGCTAAACTCATCTTT. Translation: CACDTGDGGYAGAKLIF.

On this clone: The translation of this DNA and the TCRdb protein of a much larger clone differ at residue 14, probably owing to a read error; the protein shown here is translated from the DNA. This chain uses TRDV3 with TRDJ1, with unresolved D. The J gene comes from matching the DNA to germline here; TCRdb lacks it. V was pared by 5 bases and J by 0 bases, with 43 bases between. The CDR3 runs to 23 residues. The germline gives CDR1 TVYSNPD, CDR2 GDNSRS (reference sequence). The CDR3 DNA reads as TGTGCCAGACGAGAACTGCAGCCTTACCCCATCCCCCTCAGAGCCCCGTACACCGATAAACTCATCTTT. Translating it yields CARRELQPYPIPLRAPYTDKLIF.

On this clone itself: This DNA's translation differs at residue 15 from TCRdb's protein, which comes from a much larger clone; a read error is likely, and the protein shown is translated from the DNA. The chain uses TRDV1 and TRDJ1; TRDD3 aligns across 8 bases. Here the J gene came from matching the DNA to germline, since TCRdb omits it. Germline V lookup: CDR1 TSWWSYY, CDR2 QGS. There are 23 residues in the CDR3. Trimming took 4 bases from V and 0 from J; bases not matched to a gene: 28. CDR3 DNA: TGTGCTCTTGGGGTCATCATCGGGGAACCTACTCGACTGGGGGGTAGGTACACCGATAAACTCATCTTT. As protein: CALGVIIGEPTRLGGRYTDKLIF.

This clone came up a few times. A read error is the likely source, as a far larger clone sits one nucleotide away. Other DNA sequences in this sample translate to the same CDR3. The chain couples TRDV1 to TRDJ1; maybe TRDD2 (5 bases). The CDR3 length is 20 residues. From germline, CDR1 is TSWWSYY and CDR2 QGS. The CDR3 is CALGETYRPAWTFRPDKLIF. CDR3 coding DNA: TGTGCTCTTGGGGAAACCTACAGGCCGGCTTGGACATTCCGCCCCGATAAACTTATCTTT.

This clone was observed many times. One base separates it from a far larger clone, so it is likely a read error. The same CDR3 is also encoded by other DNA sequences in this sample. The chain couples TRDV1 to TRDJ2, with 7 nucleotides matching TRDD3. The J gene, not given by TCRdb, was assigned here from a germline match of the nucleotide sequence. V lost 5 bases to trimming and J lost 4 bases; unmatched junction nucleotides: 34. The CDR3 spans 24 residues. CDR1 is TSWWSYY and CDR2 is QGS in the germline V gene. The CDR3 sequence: CALGKRLAILFKLLGDMSTAQLFF. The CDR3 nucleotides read TGTGCTCTTGGGAAGCGTTTGGCAATACTCTTCAAACTCCTTGGGGATATGTCGACAGCACAACTCTTCTTT.

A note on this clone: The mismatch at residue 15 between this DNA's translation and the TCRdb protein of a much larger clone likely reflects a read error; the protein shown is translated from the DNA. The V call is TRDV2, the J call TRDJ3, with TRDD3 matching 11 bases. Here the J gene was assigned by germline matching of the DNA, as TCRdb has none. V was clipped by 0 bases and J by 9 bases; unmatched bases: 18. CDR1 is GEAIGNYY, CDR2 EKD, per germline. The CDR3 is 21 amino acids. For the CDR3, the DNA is TGTGCCTGTGACACCTTTCTTCCATACTGGGGGATAGAAGAGGGCACCCGACAGATGTTTTTC. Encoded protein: CACDTFLPYWGIEEGTRQMFF.

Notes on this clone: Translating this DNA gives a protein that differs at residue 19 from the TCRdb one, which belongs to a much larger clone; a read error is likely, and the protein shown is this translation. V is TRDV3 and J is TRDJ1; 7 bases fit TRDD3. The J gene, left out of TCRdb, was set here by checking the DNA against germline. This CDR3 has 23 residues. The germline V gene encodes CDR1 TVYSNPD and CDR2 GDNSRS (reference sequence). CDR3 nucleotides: TGTGCCTTTCCCGGGCCCCCTACTGGGGATAGTAGCTACCTTTTTTTGTACACCGAGAAACTCATCTTT. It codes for CAFPGPPTGDSSYLFLYTEKLIF.

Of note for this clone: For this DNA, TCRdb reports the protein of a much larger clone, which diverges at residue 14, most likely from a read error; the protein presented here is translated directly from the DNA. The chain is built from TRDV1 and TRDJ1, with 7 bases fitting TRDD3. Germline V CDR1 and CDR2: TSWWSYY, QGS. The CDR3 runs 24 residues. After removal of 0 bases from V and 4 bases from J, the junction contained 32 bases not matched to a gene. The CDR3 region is CALGELDQLRTWGVRAGQIDKLIF. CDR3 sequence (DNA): TGTGCTCTTGGGGAACTGGACCAACTACGCACCTGGGGGGTACGCGCTGGTCAAATCGATAAACTCATCTTT.

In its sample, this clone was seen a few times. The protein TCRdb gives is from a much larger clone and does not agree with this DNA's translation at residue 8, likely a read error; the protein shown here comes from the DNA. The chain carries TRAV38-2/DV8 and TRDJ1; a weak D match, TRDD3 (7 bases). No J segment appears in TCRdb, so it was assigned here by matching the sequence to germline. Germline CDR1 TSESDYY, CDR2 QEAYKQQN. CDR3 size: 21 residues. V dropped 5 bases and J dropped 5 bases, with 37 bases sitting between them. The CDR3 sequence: CAYSLPLVLPLGDLLLDKLIF. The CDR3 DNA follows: TGTGCTTATAGCCTTCCCCTCGTCCTTCCCTTGGGGGACCTACTGTTAGATAAACTCATCTTT.

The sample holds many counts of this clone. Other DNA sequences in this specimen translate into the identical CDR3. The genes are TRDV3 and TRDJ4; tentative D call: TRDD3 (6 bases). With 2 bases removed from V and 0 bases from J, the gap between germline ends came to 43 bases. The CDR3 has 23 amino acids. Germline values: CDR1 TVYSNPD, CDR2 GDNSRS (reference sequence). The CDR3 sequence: CAFSSKIKLWVYLRGRCTRPLIF. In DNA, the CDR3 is TGTGCCTTTTCCTCTAAGATTAAGCTTTGGGTCTACTTGCGGGGGAGATGTACCAGACCCCTGATCTTT.

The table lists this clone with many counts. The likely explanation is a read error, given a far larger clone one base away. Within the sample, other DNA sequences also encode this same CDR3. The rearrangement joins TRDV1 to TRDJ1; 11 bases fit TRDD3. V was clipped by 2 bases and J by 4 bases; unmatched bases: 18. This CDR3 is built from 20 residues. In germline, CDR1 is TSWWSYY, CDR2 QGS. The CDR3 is CALGESSYVWGIPGGDKLIF. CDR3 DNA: TGTGCTCTTGGGGAATCCTCCTACGTCTGGGGGATACCAGGAGGCGATAAACTCATCTTT.

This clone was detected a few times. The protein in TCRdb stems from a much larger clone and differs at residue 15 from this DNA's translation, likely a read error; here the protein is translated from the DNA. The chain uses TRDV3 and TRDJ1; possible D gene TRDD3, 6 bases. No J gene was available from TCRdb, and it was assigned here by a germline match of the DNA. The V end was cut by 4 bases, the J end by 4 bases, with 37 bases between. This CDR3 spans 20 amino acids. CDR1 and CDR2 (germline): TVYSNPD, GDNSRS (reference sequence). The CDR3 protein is CAYKTYWVATVSTYIDKLIF. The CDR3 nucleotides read TGTGCCTACAAAACCTACTGGGTTGCCACCGTATCCACTTACATCGATAAACTCATCTTT.

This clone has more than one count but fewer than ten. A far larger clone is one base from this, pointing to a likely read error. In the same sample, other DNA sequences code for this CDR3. The CDR3 loop is CALGKTASPNCPGLRVGTDKLIF. The CDR3 DNA reads TGTGCTCTTGGGAAAACGGCCTCCCCCAATTGTCCTGGGCTACGAGTGGGAACCGACAAACTCATCTTT. The chain recombines TRDV1 with TRDJ1; tentative D call: TRDD3 (5 bases). As TCRdb names no J gene, one was assigned here on the basis of a DNA match to germline. The CDR3 has 23 residues. Looked up from germline, CDR1 is TSWWSYY and CDR2 is QGS.

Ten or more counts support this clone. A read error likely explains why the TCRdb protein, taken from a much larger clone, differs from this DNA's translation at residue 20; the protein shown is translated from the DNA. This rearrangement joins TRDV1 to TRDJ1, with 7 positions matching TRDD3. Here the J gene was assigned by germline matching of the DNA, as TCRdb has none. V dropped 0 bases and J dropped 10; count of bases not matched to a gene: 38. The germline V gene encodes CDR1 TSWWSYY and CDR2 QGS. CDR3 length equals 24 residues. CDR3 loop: CALGELTPLPPRWGWGNGDRGLIF. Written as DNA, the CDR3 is TGTGCTCTTGGGGAACTCACTCCACTTCCACCCCGTTGGGGGTGGGGGAACGGTGATAGGGGACTCATCTTT.

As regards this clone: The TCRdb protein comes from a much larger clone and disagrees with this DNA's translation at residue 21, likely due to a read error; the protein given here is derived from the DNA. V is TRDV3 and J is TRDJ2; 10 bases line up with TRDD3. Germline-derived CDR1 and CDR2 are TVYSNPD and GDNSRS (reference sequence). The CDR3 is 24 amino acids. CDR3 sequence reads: CASRNPLSYPTPYWGIFLTAHLFF. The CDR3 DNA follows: TGTGCCTCCAGAAACCCCCTTTCCTACCCCACCCCTTACTGGGGGATCTTTTTGACAGCACATCTCTTCTTT.

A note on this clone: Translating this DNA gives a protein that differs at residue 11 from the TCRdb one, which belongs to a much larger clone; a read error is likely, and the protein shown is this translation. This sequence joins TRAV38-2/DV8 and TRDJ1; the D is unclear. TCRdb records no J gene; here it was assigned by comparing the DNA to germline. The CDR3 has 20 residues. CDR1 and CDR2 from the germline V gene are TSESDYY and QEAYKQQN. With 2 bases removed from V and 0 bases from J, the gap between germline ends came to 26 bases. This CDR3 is CAYRRVSPSEDPRYTDKLIF. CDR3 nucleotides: TGTGCTTATAGGAGGGTTTCCCCCTCCGAAGACCCTCGGTACACCGATAAACTCATCTTT.

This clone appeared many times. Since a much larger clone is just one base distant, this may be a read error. DNA of the CDR3: TGTGCTCTTTGGGAACTAGTACCTACGGGGGATAAATTAATACGTAAACTCATCTTT. Translating gives CALWELVPTGDKLIRKLIF. V and J are TRDV1 and TRDJ1; 8 bases line up with TRDD3. Germline V gene sequence: CDR1 TSWWSYY, CDR2 QGS. CDR3 length: 19 amino acids.

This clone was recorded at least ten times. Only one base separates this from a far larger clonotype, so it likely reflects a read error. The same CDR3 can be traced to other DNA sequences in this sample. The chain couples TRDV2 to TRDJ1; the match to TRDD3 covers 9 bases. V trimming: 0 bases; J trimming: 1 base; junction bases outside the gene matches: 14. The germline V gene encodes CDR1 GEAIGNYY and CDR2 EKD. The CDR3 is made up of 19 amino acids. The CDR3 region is CACDTFPALGDPFTDKLIF. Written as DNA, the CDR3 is TGTGCCTGTGACACCTTCCCGGCCCTGGGGGATCCTTTCACCGATAAACTCATCTTT.

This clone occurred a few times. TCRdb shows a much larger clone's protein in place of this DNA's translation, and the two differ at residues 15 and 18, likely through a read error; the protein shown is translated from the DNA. CDR3 protein: CAYKTYWVATVSTYPDKPIF. CDR3 DNA: TGTGCCTACAAAACCTACTGGGTTGCCACCGTATCCACTTACCCCGATAAACCCATCTTT. V usage is TRDV3 and J usage is TRDJ1, with D possibly being TRDD3 (6 bases). CDR3 length equals 20 residues. Germline assignment: CDR1 TVYSNPD and CDR2 GDNSRS (reference sequence).

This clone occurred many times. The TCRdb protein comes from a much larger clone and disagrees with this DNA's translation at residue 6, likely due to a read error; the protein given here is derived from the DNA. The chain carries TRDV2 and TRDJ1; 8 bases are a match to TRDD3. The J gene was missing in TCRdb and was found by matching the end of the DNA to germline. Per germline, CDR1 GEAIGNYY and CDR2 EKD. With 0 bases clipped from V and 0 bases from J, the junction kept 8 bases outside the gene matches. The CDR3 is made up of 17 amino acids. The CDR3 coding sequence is TGTGCCTGTGACACCGCACTGGGGGCCCCGTACACCGATAAACTCATCTTT. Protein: CACDTALGAPYTDKLIF.